Listed below are T cell receptor beta chains from one sample, sequenced in a study of Ad26.COV2.S vaccination and SARS-CoV-2 variants. Using immunoSEQ multiplex PCR, the repertoire was profiled, and TCRdb retains in-frame clones only, with some absent. The sample has hundreds of thousands of clones, about 89% seen once. Source: peripheral blood, taken in a trial of Ad26.COV2.S vaccine versus placebo. The receptors were gathered from a person between 18 and 65 years old who received the Ad26.COV2.S COVID-19 vaccine or a placebo. Each CDR3 is given without its conserved first and last residue.

v_call | cdr3_aa
TRBV30 | AWSVQGGNTIY
TRBV6-1 | ASSERRPMNTGELF
TRBV7-2 | ASSLQGSEASEKLF
TRBV28 | AYSNLVGSPLH
TRBV7-3 | ASSLVARVGQPQH
TRBV4-1 | ASSQSSLDRAIGGYT
TRBV2 | ASTSKGQGGITTEAF
TRBV5-6 | ASSLGSGDEQY
TRBV7-9 | ASSHSAPSNTGELF
TRBV7-2 | ASSLGGSRTEAF
TRBV24-1 | ATSDSPGQGGDTQY
TRBV28 | ASTQPGQGAGIEKLF
TRBV28 | ASSFGQGADTGELF
TRBV27 | ASSLSSYRVGEAF
TRBV6-5 | ASSYLRGRGEQF
TRBV13 | ASRGEGHYGYT
TRBV15 | ATSRDRGANTEAF
TRBV4-1 | ASSQETRTSGVGNEQF
TRBV5-1 | ASSPAEVGRWYEQY
TRBV11-3 | ASSSTGRNTGELF
TRBV28 | ASKTAGTSGTDTQY
TRBV6-5 | ASRIGSANYGYT
TRBV13 | ASSFRGAYEQY